This T cell receptor (beta chain) emerged from a study of blood T cell repertoires in COVID-19 (dated by TCRdb to about 2020). A note on the overall study: Samples from collaborators originated in the United States, Italy and Spain and spanned both the acute and convalescent phases of COVID-19. Deeply sampled blood TCRbeta repertoires from subjects exposed to, actively infected with, or recovered from COVID-19 were included in the dataset. The samples were drawn from the first 160 participants of the ongoing ImmuneRACE study and from some 1,300 subjects provided by 6 global collaborators. The material from the prospective study consisted of cDNA or gDNA derived from T cells, B-cell-depleted T cells, or PBMCs. Where available, HLA class I and class II types were obtained from metadata supplied by the sample provider rather than from assay-based typing. Nearly every sample came with metadata listing a de-identified subject ID, COVID-19 status, age in years and sex. The repertoires were released in a freely available public database intended as a resource for research on the immune response to SARS-CoV-2.

Enrolling through a virtual design, the prospective study's participants ranged in age from roughly 18 to 89 years and lived across 24 United States geographic areas. Cohort assignment in the prospective study relied on participant-reported clinical history from a screening survey and a study questionnaire. Mobile phlebotomists in the prospective study collected whole blood, serum and a nasopharyngeal or oropharyngeal swab from every participant. Participants in the prospective study had the option to provide additional blood draws and questionnaires over a roughly 2-month period. Prospective study blood samples were shipped either frozen or at room temperature before DNA extraction. General findings and caveats noted by the study authors: Clinical and demographic metadata were provided uncurated, with the amount varying by source and participant.

TCRbeta CDR3 regions were amplified from genomic DNA by means of the immunoSEQ Assay, a bias-controlled multiplex PCR. The original pipeline was this. Nucleated cell counts per sample were estimated from amplification of reference gene primers within the assay. To quantify the absolute abundance of each unique TCRbeta CDR3 rearrangement, sequence reads were collapsed and filtered. For each sample, productive Simpson clonality was calculated by taking the square root of Simpson's diversity index across productive rearrangements. Not all clones reach the TCRdb copy of this immuneACCESS table, which keeps in-frame sequences only. Checked studies attribute under half of the gap to unresolved V genes and leave the rest unexplained. D and trimming were read from the DNA, whereas the V and J calls and clone size are those reported in that table. The sample includes roughly 190,000 clones, with 76% observed a single time. Roughly 17% of the sample is held by the ten biggest clonotypes.

This clone has only a few counts. Its antigen is currently not known. Per-base quality was not reported, and no clone a single base away is much larger than it. The sequenced sample consisted of PBMCs or T cells enriched from blood (not recorded which). This clonotype was obtained from a woman aged 45 to 65 with acute COVID-19.

The CDR3 in this case is CATSDAAATNEKLFF. DNA sequence: TGTGCCACCAGTGACGCCGCGGCAACTAATGAAAAACTGTTTTTT. The chain was built from TRBV24-1 and TRBJ1-4; the D gene remains uncertain. The CDR3 starts with the cysteine, ends with the phenylalanine, and has 15 residues. The DNA shown is the 45-base CDR3, in frame from base 1. For CDR1 and CDR2, the germline V gene lists KGHDR and SFDVKD. Between the V and J ends, shortened by 4 bases and 0 bases respectively, the junction contains 8 bases.